The clone carrying this T cell receptor beta chain was seen only a few times. The lymph nodes were axillary draining lymph nodes from breast cancer patients. This entry belongs to a study of breast tumors, draining lymph nodes, adjacent tissues. V was pared by 1 base and J by 0 bases, with 12 bases between. From germline, CDR1 is DFQATT and CDR2 SNEGSKA (reference sequence). The CDR3 spans 15 residues. MiXCR, run by TCRdb on the multiplex PCR reads, gives a single entry per CDR3 protein. The sample lists some 200,000 distinct CDR3 sequences; 31% were seen once. The gene calls are TRBV20-1 and TRBJ1-1, with D unresolved. Material: axillary lymph node tissue. The sequence was collected from a female donor with breast cancer. Some clones in this sample may be carry-over from other donors' samples. The CDR3 sequence: CSARAVGWVNTEAFF. CDR3 bases: TGCAGTGCTAGAGCCGTGGGGTGGGTGAACACTGAAGCTTTCTTT.